Presented here are 21 T cell receptor beta chains from one specimen sequenced in a study of CD8 T cells in Susac syndrome. Random hexamers were used to reverse transcribe an amount of about 0.45 to 1 ug RNA. TCRdb re-analysed the immunoSEQ multiplex PCR reads in MiXCR, keeping a single row per CDR3 protein. The sample carries approximately 79,000 distinct CDR3 sequences, approximately 93% recorded once. The specimen was CD8+ T cells from PBMCs. The source is a human donor with Susac syndrome.

The genes are TRBV5-1 and TRBJ2-7, with TRBD1 as a possible D gene (6 bases). The CDR3 runs to 15 residues. With 0 bases removed from V and 2 bases from J, the gap between germline ends came to 12 bases. CDR1 and CDR2 (germline): SGHRS, YFSETQ. The CDR3 is CASSLGTGQTYEQYF. Written as DNA, the CDR3 is TGCGCCAGCAGCTTGGGTACGGGACAAACCTACGAGCAGTACTTC.

The chain links TRBV11-1 to TRBJ2-1; 9 positions agree with TRBD1. The CDR3 contains 15 residues. J was trimmed by 7 bases and V by 4 bases; bases with no gene match: 8. Germline V lookup: CDR1 SGHAT, CDR2 FQDESV (reference sequence). CDR3 amino acids: CASSSGTGRINEQFF. The CDR3 DNA reads as TGTGCCAGCAGCTCCGGGACAGGGCGGATTAATGAGCAGTTCTTC.

In its sample, this clonotype was seen a few times. The chain joins TRBV7-3 to TRBJ2-1; tentative D call: TRBD2 (5 bases). V was cut by 0 bases and J by 4 bases, with 7 bases left in between. The CDR3 has 14 amino acids. The germline V gene encodes CDR1 SGHTA and CDR2 FQGTGA. The CDR3 DNA reads TGTGCCAGCAGCTTAACCGGAGGATACAATGAGCAGTTCTTC. Translation: CASSLTGGYNEQFF. Drawing the rest from reference TRBV7-3 and TRBJ2-1, the complete variable domain is GAGVSQTPSNKVTEKGKYVELRCDPISGHTALYWYRQSLGQGPEFLIYFQGTGAADDSGLPNDRFFAVRPEGSVSTLKIQRTERGDSAVYLCASSLTGGYNEQFFGPGTRLTVL.

The V and J genes are TRBV30 and TRBJ2-1, with TRBD2 identical over 7 bases. In germline, CDR1 is GTSNPN, CDR2 SVGIG (reference sequence). V gave up 8 bases and J gave up 9 bases; unmatched junction bases: 19. There are 15 residues in the CDR3. Here the CDR3 DNA reads TGTGCCGGGCCAAAGTCTAGCGGTCCCCACTTTGAGCAGTTCTTC. Its translation is CAGPKSSGPHFEQFF.

The chain uses TRBV29-1 and TRBJ2-5; 9 nucleotides line up with TRBD1. CDR1 and CDR2 (germline): SQVTM, ANQGSEA. The CDR3 sequence is 13 residues long. J gave up 6 bases and V 3 bases, and 5 bases lay outside the gene matches. The chain's CDR3 is CSVEGQGQQTQYF. As DNA, the CDR3 is TGCAGCGTTGAGGGACAGGGTCAGCAGACCCAGTACTTC.

This clonotype was seen once. The V gene is TRBV27, the J gene TRBJ2-2; 9 bases fit TRBD1. Losses at the gene ends were 1 base for V and 5 bases for J; bases not matched to a gene: 5. This CDR3 is built from 16 residues. Germline assignment: CDR1 MNHEY and CDR2 SMNVEV (reference sequence). The CDR3 reads CASSLYGQGWTGELFF. In DNA form, the CDR3 reads TGTGCCAGCAGTTTATACGGACAGGGGTGGACCGGGGAGCTGTTTTTT.

The DNA for the CDR3 is TGTGCCAGTAGTATGTATCAGGAGGGCACAGATACGCAGTATTTT. Protein sequence: CASSMYQEGTDTQYF. The chain combines TRBV19 with TRBJ2-3, with D perhaps TRBD2 (5 bases). V was cut by 3 bases and J by 1 base, with 11 bases left in between. Per the germline V gene, CDR1 is LNHDA and CDR2 is SQIVND (reference sequence). This CDR3 region has 15 residues.

The rearrangement joins TRBV29-1 to TRBJ2-1; possible D gene TRBD1, 5 bases. V lost 0 bases and J lost 3, with 12 bases in between. The CDR3 sequence is 15 residues long. Per germline, CDR1 SQVTM and CDR2 ANQGSEA. In DNA, the CDR3 is TGCAGCGTTGAAGATAGGGGCACGGGCTACAATGAGCAGTTCTTC. Amino acid sequence: CSVEDRGTGYNEQFF.

The CDR3 DNA follows: TGTGCCAGCAGCGGACCGGGACTAGAGTACGAGCAGTACTTC. Translation gives CASSGPGLEYEQYF. The genes are TRBV9 and TRBJ2-7, with 8 bases matching TRBD2. V lost 3 bases, J lost 4 bases, and 6 bases stayed unmatched. There are 14 residues in the CDR3. The V gene's germline CDR1 is SGDLS and CDR2 YYNGEE.

This clonotype was found once. The chain has TRBV20-1 and TRBJ1-4, with TRBD1 matching over 8 bases. With 4 bases clipped from V and 8 bases from J, the junction kept 12 bases outside the gene matches. The CDR3 length is 15 residues. Per the germline V gene, CDR1 is DFQATT and CDR2 is SNEGSKA (reference sequence). This CDR3 is CSAMDRAEWSEKLFF. DNA of the CDR3: TGCAGTGCTATGGACAGGGCGGAGTGGAGCGAAAAACTGTTTTTT.

The chain carries TRBV12-5 and TRBJ2-1; D is uncertain. This CDR3 has 15 amino acids. Trimming took 8 bases from V and 5 from J, leaving 19 bases between them. Germline V gene data show CDR1 as LGHNT and CDR2 as FRNRAP. The CDR3, as DNA: TGTGCTAGTCCCCCATTTCGTGGCAGAAACAATGAGCAGTTCTTC. Protein: CASPPFRGRNNEQFF.

The chain joins TRBV28 to TRBJ2-7; TRBD1 matches at 7 bases. The CDR3 extends over 16 amino acids. Trimming at V came to 5 bases and at J to 3 bases, leaving 13 bases not matched to a gene. Germline CDR1 and CDR2: MDHEN and SYDVKM. This CDR3 reads CASSRPGQTGFYEQYF. For the CDR3, the DNA is TGTGCCAGCAGTCGCCCAGGTCAGACAGGGTTCTACGAGCAGTACTTC.

V is TRBV5-6 and J is TRBJ1-1, with unresolved D. Trimming removed 1 base at V and 5 bases at J, with 15 bases between. This CDR3 has 15 amino acids. The germline gives CDR1 SGHDT, CDR2 YYEEEE. CDR3 amino acids: CASSLKSLWETEAFF. For the CDR3, the DNA is TGTGCCAGCAGCTTGAAGTCTCTATGGGAAACTGAAGCTTTCTTT.

This rearrangement joins TRBV5-4 to TRBJ2-1; 7 bases align to TRBD2. V trimming: 0 bases; J trimming: 7 bases; junction bases outside the gene matches: 7. This CDR3 contains 15 residues. Germline values: CDR1 SGHNT, CDR2 YYREEE (reference sequence). The chain's CDR3 is CASSLVSGLGNEQFF. In nucleotides, the CDR3 is TGTGCCAGCAGCTTGGTTAGCGGGTTAGGGAATGAGCAGTTCTTC.

The J gene is TRBJ1-2, the V gene TRBV2; no clear D. Germline-derived CDR1 and CDR2 are SNHLY and FYNNEI. With 8 bases removed from V and 3 bases from J, the gap between germline ends came to 16 bases. The CDR3 has 14 residues. The CDR3 sequence is CASPTWPDHYGYTF. DNA for the CDR3: TGTGCCAGCCCTACGTGGCCAGACCACTATGGCTACACCTTC.

The chain uses TRBV30 and TRBJ1-2; D might be TRBD1 (5 bases). CDR3 length: 17 residues. The V end lost 3 bases, the J end lost 2 bases, and 22 bases lay between the germline ends. Germline values: CDR1 GTSNPN, CDR2 SVGIG (reference sequence). The CDR3 sequence is CAWSPLNPGRQNYGYTF. CDR3 DNA: TGTGCCTGGAGCCCCCTTAATCCGGGACGTCAAAACTATGGCTACACCTTC.

The chain links TRBV20-1 to TRBJ1-5; 8 bases fit TRBD1. This CDR3 is 15 amino acids long. J gave up 2 bases and V 6 bases, and 9 bases lay outside the gene matches. Germline-derived CDR1 and CDR2 are DFQATT and SNEGSKA (reference sequence). Here the CDR3 DNA reads TGCAGTGCCATCGGACAGGGACTTCGCAATCAGCCCCAGCATTTT. It is translated as CSAIGQGLRNQPQHF.

The V gene is TRBV18, the J gene TRBJ2-1, with 8 bases fitting TRBD2. The CDR3 consists of 15 residues. J gave up 6 bases and V 6 bases, and 10 bases lay outside the gene matches. In germline, CDR1 is KGHSH, CDR2 LQKENI. For the CDR3, the DNA is TGTGCCAGCTCCCCAGAAATAAGCGGGGGCAATGAGCAGTTCTTC. Protein sequence: CASSPEISGGNEQFF.

A single count supports this clonotype. This rearrangement joins TRBV10-2 to TRBJ2-1; D is unresolved. The CDR3 runs 13 residues. The germline V gene has CDR1 WSHSY and CDR2 SAAADI. V lost 0 bases, J lost 2 bases, and 2 bases lay in between. The CDR3 reads CASSESAYNEQFF. The CDR3 DNA reads as TGCGCCAGCAGTGAGTCAGCCTACAATGAGCAGTTCTTC.

This chain joins TRBV2 and TRBJ2-5, with D possibly being TRBD2 (7 bases). The CDR3 consists of 14 residues. CDR1 and CDR2 (germline): SNHLY, FYNNEI. Between the trimmed V and J ends, which lost 7 bases and 9 bases, there was a span of 21 bases. The CDR3 coding sequence is TGTGCCAGCACGGTGGCGGCGGGGGCCGGGGCCCAGTACTTC. This sequence encodes CASTVAAGAGAQYF.

This clonotype was seen just once. The V gene is TRBV18, the J gene TRBJ1-6; weak D call: TRBD1 (5 bases). The V end was cut by 3 bases, the J end by 0 bases, with 12 bases between. This CDR3 is built from 17 residues. Germline CDR1 and CDR2: KGHSH and LQKENI. In DNA, the CDR3 is TGTGCCAGCTCACCGCAGGGCCCTGGCTCCTATAATTCACCCCTCCACTTT. Protein product: CASSPQGPGSYNSPLHF.